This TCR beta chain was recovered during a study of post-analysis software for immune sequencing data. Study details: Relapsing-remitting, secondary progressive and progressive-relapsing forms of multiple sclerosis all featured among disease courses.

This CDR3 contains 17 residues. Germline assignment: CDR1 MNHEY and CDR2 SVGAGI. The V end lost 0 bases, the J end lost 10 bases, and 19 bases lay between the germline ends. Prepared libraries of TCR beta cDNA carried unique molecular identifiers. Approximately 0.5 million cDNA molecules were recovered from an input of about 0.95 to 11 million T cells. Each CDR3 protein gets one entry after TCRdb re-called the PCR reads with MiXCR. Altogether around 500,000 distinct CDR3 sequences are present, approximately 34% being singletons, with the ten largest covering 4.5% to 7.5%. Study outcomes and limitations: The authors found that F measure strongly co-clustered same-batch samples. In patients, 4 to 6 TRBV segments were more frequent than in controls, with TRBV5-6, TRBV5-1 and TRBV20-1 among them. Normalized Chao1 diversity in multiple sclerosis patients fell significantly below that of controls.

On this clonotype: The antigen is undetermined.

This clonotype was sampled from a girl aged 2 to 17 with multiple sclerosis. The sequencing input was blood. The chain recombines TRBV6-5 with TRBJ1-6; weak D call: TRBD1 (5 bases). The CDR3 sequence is CASSYSRGTLLYSPLHF. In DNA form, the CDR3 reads TGTGCCAGCAGTTACTCGAGGGGTACCCTCTTGTACTCACCCCTCCACTTT.